These T cell receptor beta chains were read from a single sample in a study of cytomegalovirus exposure and HLA in healthy donors. Clones were sequenced by immunoSEQ multiplex PCR, and TCRdb holds only the in-frame ones, with some missing. The sample consists of 150,000 to 200,000 clones, approximately 81% of them appearing once. Material for sequencing was PBMCs. Source of these receptors: a man younger than 45 in good health and CMV-seropositive. Each CDR3 is given with its conserved first and last residue. A D gene is named only where the DNA matches it firmly. Clone size is given for some rows only: seen once, a few or many times, or a class if the clone is expanded.

>TRBJ2-1|TRBV30|TRBD2|NA
TGTGCGGCGGAGGGTCTAGCGGCCTACAATGAGCAGTTCTTC
CAAEGLAAYNEQFF
>TRBJ2-2|TRBV11-3|TRBD2|NA
TGTGCCAGCAGCTCCGCCCTCTATGGACTAGCGGGACCCAACACCGGGGAGCTGTTTTTT
CASSSALYGLAGPNTGELFF
>TRBJ2-7|TRBV28|TRBD2|NA
TGTGCCAGCATACCTAGCGGCGCCTACGAGCAGTACTTC
CASIPSGAYEQYF
>TRBJ1-4|TRBV5-1|TRBD1|NA
TGCGCCAGCAGCCCCGGGACAGGGTTTGAAAAACTGTTTTTT
CASSPGTGFEKLFF
>TRBJ2-6|TRBV27|NA|NA
TGTGCCAGCAGTTTATCGATTCGAGGTAGAATCCTGACTTTC
CASSLSIRGRILTF
>TRBJ1-2|TRBV5-5|TRBD1|once
TGTGCCAGCAGCTTGACAGGGGGCAAATATGGCTACACCTTC
CASSLTGGKYGYTF
>TRBJ2-3|TRBV5-1|TRBD2|NA
TGCGCCAGCAGCCCCCGGCCTAGCGGGGAGGATACGCAGTATTTT
CASSPRPSGEDTQYF
>TRBJ2-1|TRBV27|TRBD2|NA
TGTGCCAGCAGAATTGGGACTAGCGGGAGTTATGAGCAGTTCTTC
CASRIGTSGSYEQFF
>TRBJ2-5|TRBV2|NA|few
TGTGCCGCCCGGGAACAAGAGACCCAGTACTTC
CAAREQETQYF
>TRBJ2-1|TRBV5-1|TRBD2|NA
TGCGCCAGCAGCTTGGGTGCTAGCGGAAATTACAATGAGCAGTTCTTC
CASSLGASGNYNEQFF
>TRBJ2-5|TRBV14|TRBD2|NA
TGTGCCAGCAGCCTCGGGGGGGGAGAGACCCAGTACTTC
CASSLGGGETQYF
>TRBJ2-5|TRBV9|TRBD2|NA
TGTGCCAGCAGCGTAGGCGGATTAGCGGGGCCCCAAGAGACCCAGTACTTC
CASSVGGLAGPQETQYF
>TRBJ1-3|TRBV5-5|TRBD1|NA
TGTGCCAGCAGCTCCAACATCGGGACAGGGTCTGGAAACACCATATATTTT
CASSSNIGTGSGNTIYF
>TRBJ2-1|TRBV5-1|TRBD2|NA
TGCGCCAGCAGATATCTAGCGGACAATGAGCAGTTCTTC
CASRYLADNEQFF
>TRBJ2-5|TRBV5-8|TRBD2|NA
TGTGCCTTAAGACTAGCGGGACAAGAGACCCAGTACTTC
CALRLAGQETQYF
>TRBJ2-7|TRBV4-1|TRBD1|NA
TGCGCCAGCAGCCCATGGGACAGGGAGGGCGAGCAGTACTTC
CASSPWDREGEQYF
>TRBJ2-3|TRBV6-1|NA|once
TGTGCCAGCAGTGAAAGGTCGGGGGGCTTTTTGACAGATACGCAGTATTTT
CASSERSGGFLTDTQYF
>TRBJ2-3|TRBV18|NA|once
TGTGCCAGCTCACCAATACAGGGCACAGATACGCAGTATTTT
CASSPIQGTDTQYF
>TRBJ1-2|TRBV7-8|NA|NA
TGTGCCAGCAGTCCACAGTCTAACTATGGCTACACCTTC
CASSPQSNYGYTF
>TRBJ2-7|TRBV19|TRBD1|NA
TGTGCCAGTAGTGCCACATGGACAGGGAAAGTCTACGAGCAGTACTTC
CASSATWTGKVYEQYF
>TRBJ2-1|TRBV7-9|NA|NA
TGTTCCAGCAGCTTAGCGCCACAGGACAATGAGCAGTTCTTC
CSSSLAPQDNEQFF
>TRBJ1-1|TRBV7-2|NA|NA
TGTGCCAGCAGGCTGGGACTCCCCACTGAAGCTTTCTTT
CASRLGLPTEAFF
>TRBJ2-1|TRBV19|TRBD2|NA
TGTGCCAGTAGTATAGGTTCCAGCGGGGTATACAATGAGCAGTTCTTC
CASSIGSSGVYNEQFF
>TRBJ2-1|TRBV30|NA|NA
TGTGCCTGGAGTGGGGACTCGTACAATGAGCAGTTCTTC
CAWSGDSYNEQFF
>TRBJ2-7|TRBV11-3|TRBD1|NA
TGTGCCAGCAGCTTAGGGAGGGGACAGGGCGCCTACGAGCAGTACTTC
CASSLGRGQGAYEQYF
>TRBJ1-4|TRBV5-1|NA|NA
TGCGCCAGCAGCGTTTTAAATTCTAATGAAAAACTGTTTTTT
CASSVLNSNEKLFF